A selection of T cell receptor beta chains follows, all from one sample in a study of blood T cell repertoires in COVID-19. The method was immunoSEQ multiplex PCR; TCRdb's version includes in-frame clones alone and lacks a portion of them. This table holds about 190,000 clones, more than 60% found once. The sequenced sample was peripheral blood. These receptors were collected from a woman aged 45-65 years with acute or convalescent COVID-19. Each CDR3 is given with its conserved first and last residue. Fields, in order: clone size, J gene, D gene, V gene, CDR3 DNA, CDR3 protein. The D gene is left open where the match is weak. A clone size is listed for some rows: how often the clone was seen (once, few, many), or a class if it is expanded.

abundance: .
j_gene: TRBJ1-1
d_gene: .
v_gene: TRBV10-1
CDR3nt: TGCGCCAGCAGTCTCGGACAGAACACTGAAGCTTTCTTT
CDR3aa: CASSLGQNTEAFF

abundance: .
j_gene: TRBJ1-5
d_gene: .
v_gene: TRBV18
CDR3nt: TGTGCCAGCTCACCACCCCAGGGCCAGCCCCAGCATTTT
CDR3aa: CASSPPQGQPQHF

abundance: once
j_gene: TRBJ1-1
d_gene: .
v_gene: TRBV3-1/TRBV3-2
CDR3nt: TGTGCCAGCAGTCGTGCGGAGACTGAAGCTTTCTTT
CDR3aa: CASSRAETEAFF

abundance: .
j_gene: TRBJ1-2
d_gene: TRBD1
v_gene: TRBV15
CDR3nt: TGTGCCACCAGCCCCGACAGGGAAGGGTATGGCTACACCTTC
CDR3aa: CATSPDREGYGYTF

abundance: .
j_gene: TRBJ2-3
d_gene: .
v_gene: TRBV7-8
CDR3nt: TGTGCCAGCAGCTTAGGAGGGGGTGGGTGGACAGATACGCAGTATTTT
CDR3aa: CASSLGGGGWTDTQYF

abundance: .
j_gene: TRBJ2-5
d_gene: .
v_gene: TRBV7-2
CDR3nt: TGTGCCAGCAGCGACCGGGGTAACGGTCAAGAGACCCAGTACTTC
CDR3aa: CASSDRGNGQETQYF

abundance: .
j_gene: TRBJ2-7
d_gene: TRBD2
v_gene: TRBV19
CDR3nt: TGTGCCAGTAGTTGGACTAGCCAAACCTCCTACGAGCAGTACTTC
CDR3aa: CASSWTSQTSYEQYF

abundance: .
j_gene: TRBJ1-2
d_gene: .
v_gene: TRBV9
CDR3nt: TGTGCCAGCAGCGCGTCAGGGGAAGGCTACACCTTC
CDR3aa: CASSASGEGYTF

abundance: .
j_gene: TRBJ2-1
d_gene: .
v_gene: TRBV19
CDR3nt: TGTGCCAGTAGACCCAGCTCCTACAATGAGCAGTTCTTC
CDR3aa: CASRPSSYNEQFF

abundance: few
j_gene: TRBJ2-7
d_gene: .
v_gene: TRBV7-2
CDR3nt: TGTGCCAGCAGCTTATCCAGGGCCTCCTACGAGCAGTACTTC
CDR3aa: CASSLSRASYEQYF

abundance: few
j_gene: TRBJ1-4
d_gene: .
v_gene: TRBV28
CDR3nt: TGTGCCAGCAGTTCTCCCGGAGGCCCAGAAGCAAAACTGTTTTTT
CDR3aa: CASSSPGGPEAKLFF

abundance: few
j_gene: TRBJ1-6
d_gene: TRBD1
v_gene: TRBV5-1
CDR3nt: TGCGCCAGCAGCTTGGGACAGGGGATGGGACTCCACTTT
CDR3aa: CASSLGQGMGLHF

abundance: .
j_gene: TRBJ2-5
d_gene: .
v_gene: TRBV5-4
CDR3nt: TGTGCCAGCAGCGCAACAGGGACGGGGGAGACCCAGTACTTC
CDR3aa: CASSATGTGETQYF

abundance: .
j_gene: TRBJ1-1
d_gene: .
v_gene: TRBV29-1
CDR3nt: TGCAGCGGCCAGGTGTCCACTGAAGCTTTCTTT
CDR3aa: CSGQVSTEAFF

abundance: .
j_gene: TRBJ2-7
d_gene: TRBD1
v_gene: TRBV6-5
CDR3nt: TGTGCCAGCAGTTACGGACAGGGGGAGATGTACTTC
CDR3aa: CASSYGQGEMYF

abundance: .
j_gene: TRBJ2-1
d_gene: .
v_gene: TRBV11-3
CDR3nt: TGTGCCAGCAGCTTAGTTTCGGATGAGCAGTTCTTC
CDR3aa: CASSLVSDEQFF

abundance: .
j_gene: TRBJ2-3
d_gene: TRBD1
v_gene: TRBV7-2
CDR3nt: TGTGCCAGCAGCTTAAAGGGTCAGGGGGCGACGAATACGCAGTATTTT
CDR3aa: CASSLKGQGATNTQYF

abundance: .
j_gene: TRBJ2-1
d_gene: .
v_gene: TRBV3-1/TRBV3-2
CDR3nt: TGTGCCAGCAGGGGACTTTGGAGAGTTGAGCAGTTCTTC
CDR3aa: CASRGLWRVEQFF

abundance: .
j_gene: TRBJ1-5
d_gene: .
v_gene: TRBV19
CDR3nt: TGTGCCAGTAGGATTTGGAGCAGAAGCAACAATCAGCCCCAGCATTTT
CDR3aa: CASRIWSRSNNQPQHF

abundance: .
j_gene: TRBJ1-3
d_gene: TRBD1
v_gene: TRBV14
CDR3nt: TGTGCCAGCAGCCAGGACAGGAGCTCTGGAAACACCATATATTTT
CDR3aa: CASSQDRSSGNTIYF

abundance: .
j_gene: TRBJ2-1
d_gene: TRBD1
v_gene: TRBV2
CDR3nt: TGTGCCAGCAGTTTGGACAGGGGATACAATGAGCAGTTCTTC
CDR3aa: CASSLDRGYNEQFF

abundance: .
j_gene: TRBJ1-3
d_gene: .
v_gene: TRBV2
CDR3nt: TGTGCCAGCAGTGAGCAGGCGTTCTCTGGAAACACCATATATTTT
CDR3aa: CASSEQAFSGNTIYF

abundance: .
j_gene: TRBJ2-5
d_gene: .
v_gene: TRBV14
CDR3nt: TGTGCCAGCAGCCAAGACAGAGCAGGGAAAGAGACCCAGTACTTC
CDR3aa: CASSQDRAGKETQYF

abundance: .
j_gene: TRBJ1-2
d_gene: TRBD1
v_gene: TRBV19
CDR3nt: TGTGCCAGTAGTGGATGGTCAGGGGGGAACTATGGCTACACCTTC
CDR3aa: CASSGWSGGNYGYTF

abundance: .
j_gene: TRBJ2-4
d_gene: .
v_gene: TRBV5-8
CDR3nt: TGTGCCAGCAGCGTACGAACAGTAGCCAAAAACATTCAGTACTTC
CDR3aa: CASSVRTVAKNIQYF

abundance: .
j_gene: TRBJ2-7
d_gene: TRBD1
v_gene: TRBV19
CDR3nt: TGTGCCAGTAGTAACCGGGACAGGGGGTACGAGCAGTACTTC
CDR3aa: CASSNRDRGYEQYF

abundance: .
j_gene: TRBJ2-1
d_gene: .
v_gene: TRBV5-5
CDR3nt: TGTGCCAGCTATCGGCGGTTCGACTCCTACAATGAGCAGTTCTTC
CDR3aa: CASYRRFDSYNEQFF

abundance: .
j_gene: TRBJ1-5
d_gene: TRBD1
v_gene: TRBV2
CDR3nt: TGTGCCAGCAGTGTAGACAGGGAACAGCGCAATCAGCCCCAGCATTTT
CDR3aa: CASSVDREQRNQPQHF

abundance: .
j_gene: TRBJ2-1
d_gene: TRBD1
v_gene: TRBV18
CDR3nt: TGTGCCAGCTCACCGACAGGGGTCATACCTAACAATGAGCAGTTCTTC
CDR3aa: CASSPTGVIPNNEQFF

abundance: .
j_gene: TRBJ2-3
d_gene: TRBD2
v_gene: TRBV7-8
CDR3nt: TGTGCCAGCAGCCAGGGACTAGGTCGCGATACGCAGTATTTT
CDR3aa: CASSQGLGRDTQYF

abundance: .
j_gene: TRBJ2-3
d_gene: .
v_gene: TRBV10-1
CDR3nt: TGCGGCATAGTGGGGGGAGCCACAGATACGCAGTATTTT
CDR3aa: CGIVGGATDTQYF

abundance: once
j_gene: TRBJ1-1
d_gene: .
v_gene: TRBV15
CDR3nt: TGTGCCACCTCCGACAAGGGGTCGATGAACACTGAAGCTTTCTTT
CDR3aa: CATSDKGSMNTEAFF

abundance: .
j_gene: TRBJ1-2
d_gene: .
v_gene: TRBV6-6
CDR3nt: TGTGCCAGCACCTCAAGGGGCAACTATGGCTACACCTTC
CDR3aa: CASTSRGNYGYTF

abundance: .
j_gene: TRBJ1-2
d_gene: .
v_gene: TRBV12-3/TRBV12-4
CDR3nt: TGTGCCAGCAGTTTAACCGGCGGAGCTGGCTACACCTTC
CDR3aa: CASSLTGGAGYTF

abundance: few
j_gene: TRBJ1-1
d_gene: TRBD1
v_gene: TRBV30
CDR3nt: TGTGCCTGGACGCCCGACAGGGGGCAAGCTTTCTTT
CDR3aa: CAWTPDRGQAFF

abundance: .
j_gene: TRBJ1-3
d_gene: .
v_gene: TRBV6-1
CDR3nt: TGTGCCAGCAGTGAAAGGGGTGGGGGAAACACCATATATTTT
CDR3aa: CASSERGGGNTIYF